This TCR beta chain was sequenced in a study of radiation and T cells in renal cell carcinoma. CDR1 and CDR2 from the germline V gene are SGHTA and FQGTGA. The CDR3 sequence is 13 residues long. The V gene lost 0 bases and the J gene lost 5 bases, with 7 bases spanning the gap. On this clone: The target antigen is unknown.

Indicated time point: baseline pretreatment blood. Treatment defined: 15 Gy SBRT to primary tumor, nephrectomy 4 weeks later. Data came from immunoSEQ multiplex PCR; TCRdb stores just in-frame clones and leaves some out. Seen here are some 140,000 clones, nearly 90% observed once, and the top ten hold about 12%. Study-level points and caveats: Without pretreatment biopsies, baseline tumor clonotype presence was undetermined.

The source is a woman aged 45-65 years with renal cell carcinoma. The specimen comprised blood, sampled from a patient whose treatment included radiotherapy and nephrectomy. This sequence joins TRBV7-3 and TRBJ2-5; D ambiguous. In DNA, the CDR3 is TGTGCCAGCAGCTTAACGCCCGGTGAGACCCAGTACTTC. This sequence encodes CASSLTPGETQYF.